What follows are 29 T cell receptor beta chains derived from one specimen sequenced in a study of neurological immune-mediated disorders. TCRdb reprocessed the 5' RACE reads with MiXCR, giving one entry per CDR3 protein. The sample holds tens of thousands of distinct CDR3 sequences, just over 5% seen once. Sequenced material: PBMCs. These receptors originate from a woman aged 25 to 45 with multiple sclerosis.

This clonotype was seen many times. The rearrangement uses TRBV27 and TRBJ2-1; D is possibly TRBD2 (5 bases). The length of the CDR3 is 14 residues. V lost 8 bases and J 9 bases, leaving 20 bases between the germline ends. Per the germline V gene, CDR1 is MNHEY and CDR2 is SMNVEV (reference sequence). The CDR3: CASPKASGLGEQFF. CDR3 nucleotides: TGTGCCAGCCCGAAAGCATCGGGGTTGGGTGAGCAGTTCTTC.

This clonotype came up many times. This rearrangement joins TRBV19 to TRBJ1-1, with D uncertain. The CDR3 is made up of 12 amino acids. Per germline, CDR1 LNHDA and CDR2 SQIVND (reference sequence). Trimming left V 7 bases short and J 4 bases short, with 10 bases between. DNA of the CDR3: TGTGCCAGTACTAGATGGGGCACTGAAGCTTTCTTT. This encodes CASTRWGTEAFF.

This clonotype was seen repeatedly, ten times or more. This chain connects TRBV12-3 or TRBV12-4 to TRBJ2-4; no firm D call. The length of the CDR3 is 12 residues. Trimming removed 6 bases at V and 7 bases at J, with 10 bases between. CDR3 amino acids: CASRDDGNIQYF. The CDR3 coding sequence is TGTGCCAGCAGAGACGACGGGAACATTCAGTACTTC.

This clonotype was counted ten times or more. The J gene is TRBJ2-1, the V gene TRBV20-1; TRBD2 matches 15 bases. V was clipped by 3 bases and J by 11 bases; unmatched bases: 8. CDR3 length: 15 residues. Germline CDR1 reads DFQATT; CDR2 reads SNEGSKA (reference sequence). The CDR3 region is CSARMGLAGGVKQFF. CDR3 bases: TGCAGTGCTAGGATGGGACTAGCGGGGGGCGTAAAGCAGTTCTTC.

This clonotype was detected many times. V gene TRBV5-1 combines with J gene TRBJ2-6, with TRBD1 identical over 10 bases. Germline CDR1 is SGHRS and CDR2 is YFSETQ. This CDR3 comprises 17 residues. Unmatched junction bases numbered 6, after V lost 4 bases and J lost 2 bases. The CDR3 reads CASSHGTGAPGANVLTF. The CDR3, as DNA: TGCGCCAGCAGCCATGGGACAGGGGCCCCTGGGGCCAACGTCCTGACTTTC. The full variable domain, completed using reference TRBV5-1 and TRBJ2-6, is KAGVTQTPRYLIKTRGQQVTLSCSPISGHRSVSWYQQTPGQGLQFLFEYFSETQRNKGNFPGRFSGRQFSNSRSEMNVSTLELGDSALYLCASSHGTGAPGANVLTFGAGSRLTVL.

The CDR3 spells CSGNPGLAPDTQYF. The CDR3 nucleotides read TGCAGTGGCAACCCCGGACTAGCCCCGGATACGCAGTATTTT. The chain has TRBV20-1 and TRBJ2-3; TRBD2 matches 8 bases. Germline V gene lookup returns CDR1 DFQATT and CDR2 SNEGSKA (reference sequence). Trimming cost V 7 bases and J 6 bases; bases outside gene matches: 12. The CDR3 runs to 14 residues.

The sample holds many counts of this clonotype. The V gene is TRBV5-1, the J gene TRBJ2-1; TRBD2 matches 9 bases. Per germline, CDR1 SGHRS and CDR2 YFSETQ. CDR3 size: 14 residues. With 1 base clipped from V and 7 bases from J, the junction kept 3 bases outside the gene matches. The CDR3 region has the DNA TGCGCCAGCAGCTTGCGTCTAGCGGGGAATGAGCAGTTCTTC. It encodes CASSLRLAGNEQFF.

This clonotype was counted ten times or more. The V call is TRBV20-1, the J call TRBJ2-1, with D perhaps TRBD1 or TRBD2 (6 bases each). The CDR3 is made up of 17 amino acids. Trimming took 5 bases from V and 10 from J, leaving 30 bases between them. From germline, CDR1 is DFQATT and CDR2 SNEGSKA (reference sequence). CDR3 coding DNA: TGCAGTGCTCCTCCCGTGGGACTCAGGGAACACCAGGGGGAGCAGTTCTTC. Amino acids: CSAPPVGLREHQGEQFF.

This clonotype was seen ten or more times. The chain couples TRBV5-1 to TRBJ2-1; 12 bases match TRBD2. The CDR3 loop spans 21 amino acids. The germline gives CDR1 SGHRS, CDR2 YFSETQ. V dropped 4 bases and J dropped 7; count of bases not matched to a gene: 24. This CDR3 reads CASSPLLGLAGTPLLGNEQFF. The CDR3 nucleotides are TGCGCCAGCAGCCCTTTACTAGGACTAGCGGGGACTCCCCTCCTCGGGAATGAGCAGTTCTTC.

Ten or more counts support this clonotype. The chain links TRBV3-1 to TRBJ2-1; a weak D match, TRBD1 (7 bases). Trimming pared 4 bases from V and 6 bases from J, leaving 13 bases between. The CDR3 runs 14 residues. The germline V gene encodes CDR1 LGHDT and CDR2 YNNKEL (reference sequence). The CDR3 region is CASSRNRGGNEQFF. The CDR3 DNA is TGTGCCAGCAGCCGGAACAGGGGAGGCAATGAGCAGTTCTTC.

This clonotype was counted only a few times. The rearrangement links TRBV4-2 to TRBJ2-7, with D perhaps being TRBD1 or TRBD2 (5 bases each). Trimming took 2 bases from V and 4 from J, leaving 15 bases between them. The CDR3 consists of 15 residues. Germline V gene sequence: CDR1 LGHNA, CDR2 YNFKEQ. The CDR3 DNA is TGTGCCAGCAGCCAATTCCTGGGGACGGCGTACGAGCAGTACTTC. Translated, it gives CASSQFLGTAYEQYF.

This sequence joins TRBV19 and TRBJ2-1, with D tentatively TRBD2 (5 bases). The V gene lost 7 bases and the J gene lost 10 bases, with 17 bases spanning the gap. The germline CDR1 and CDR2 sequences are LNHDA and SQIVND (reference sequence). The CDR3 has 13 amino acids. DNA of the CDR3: TGTGCCAGTAAGGGTGGAGAGGGTCGGGAGCAGTTCTTC. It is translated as CASKGGEGREQFF.

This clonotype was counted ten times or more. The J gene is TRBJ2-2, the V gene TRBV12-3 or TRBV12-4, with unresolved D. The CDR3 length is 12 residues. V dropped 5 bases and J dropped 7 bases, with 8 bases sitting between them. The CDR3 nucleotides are TGTGCCAGCAGTCCGGGCCACGGGGAGCTGTTTTTT. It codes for CASSPGHGELFF.

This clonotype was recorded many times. The CDR3 nucleotides read TGTGCCAGCAGTTATAGGGGGACAGGGGGCAATGAGCAGTTCTTC. Protein: CASSYRGTGGNEQFF. This chain connects TRBV6-5 to TRBJ2-1; 11 bases are shared with TRBD1. Germline V gene sequence: CDR1 MNHEY, CDR2 SVGAGI. The length of the CDR3 is 15 residues. J gave up 6 bases and V 3 bases, and 4 bases lay outside the gene matches.

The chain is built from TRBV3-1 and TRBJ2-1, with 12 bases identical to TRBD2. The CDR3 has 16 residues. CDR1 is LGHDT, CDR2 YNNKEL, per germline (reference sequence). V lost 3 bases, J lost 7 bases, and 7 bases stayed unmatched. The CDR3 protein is CASSQSTSGRTNEQFF. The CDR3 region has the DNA TGTGCCAGCAGCCAGTCGACTAGCGGGAGAACAAATGAGCAGTTCTTC.

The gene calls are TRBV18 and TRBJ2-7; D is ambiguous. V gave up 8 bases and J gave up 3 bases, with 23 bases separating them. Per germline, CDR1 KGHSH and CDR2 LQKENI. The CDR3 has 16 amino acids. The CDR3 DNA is TGTGCCAGCGGTTCACTTCTGGGGATTACGTTCTACGAGCAGTACTTC. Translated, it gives CASGSLLGITFYEQYF.

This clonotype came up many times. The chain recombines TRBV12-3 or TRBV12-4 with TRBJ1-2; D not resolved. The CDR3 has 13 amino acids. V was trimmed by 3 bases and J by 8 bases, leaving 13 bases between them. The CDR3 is CASSLGIESGYTF. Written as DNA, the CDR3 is TGTGCCAGCAGTTTGGGCATTGAGAGCGGCTACACCTTC.

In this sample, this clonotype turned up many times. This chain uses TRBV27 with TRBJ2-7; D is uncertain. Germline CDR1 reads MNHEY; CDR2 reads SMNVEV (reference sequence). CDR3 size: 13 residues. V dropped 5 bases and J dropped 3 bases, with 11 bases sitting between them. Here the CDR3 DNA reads TGTGCCAGCAGTCCCTCGTACAGCTACGAGCAGTACTTC. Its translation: CASSPSYSYEQYF.

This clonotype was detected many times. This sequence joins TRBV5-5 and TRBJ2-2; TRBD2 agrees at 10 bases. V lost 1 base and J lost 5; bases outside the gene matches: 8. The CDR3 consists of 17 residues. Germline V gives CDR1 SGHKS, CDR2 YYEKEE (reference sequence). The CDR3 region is CASSLRPSGGATGELFF. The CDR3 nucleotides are TGTGCCAGCAGCTTGCGACCCAGCGGGGGGGCGACCGGGGAGCTGTTTTTT.

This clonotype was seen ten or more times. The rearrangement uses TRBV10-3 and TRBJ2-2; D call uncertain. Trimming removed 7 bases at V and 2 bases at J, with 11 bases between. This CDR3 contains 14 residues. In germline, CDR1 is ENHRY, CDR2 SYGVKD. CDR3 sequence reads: CAIKSDINTGELFF. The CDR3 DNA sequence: TGTGCCATCAAATCCGATATAAACACCGGGGAGCTGTTTTTT.

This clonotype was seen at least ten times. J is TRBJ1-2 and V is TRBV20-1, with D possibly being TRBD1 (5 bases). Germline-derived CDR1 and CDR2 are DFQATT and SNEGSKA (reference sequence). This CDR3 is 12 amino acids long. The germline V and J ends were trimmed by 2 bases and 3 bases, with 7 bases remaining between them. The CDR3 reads CSARQGDYGYTF. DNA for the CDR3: TGCAGTGCTAGACAGGGAGACTATGGCTACACCTTC.

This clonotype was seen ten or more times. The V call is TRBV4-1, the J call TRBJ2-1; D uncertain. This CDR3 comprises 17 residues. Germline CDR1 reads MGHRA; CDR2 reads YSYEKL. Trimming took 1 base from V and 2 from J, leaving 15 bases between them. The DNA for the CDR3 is TGCGCCAGCAGCCAAGTCGGCGTTATATCCCCCTACAATGAGCAGTTCTTC. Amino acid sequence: CASSQVGVISPYNEQFF.

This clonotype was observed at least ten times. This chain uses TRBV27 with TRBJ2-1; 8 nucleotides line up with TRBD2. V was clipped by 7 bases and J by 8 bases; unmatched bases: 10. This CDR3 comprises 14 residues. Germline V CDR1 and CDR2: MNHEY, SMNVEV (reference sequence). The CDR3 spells CASTGLAKRDEQFF. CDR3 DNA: TGTGCCAGCACAGGACTAGCCAAGCGGGATGAGCAGTTCTTC.

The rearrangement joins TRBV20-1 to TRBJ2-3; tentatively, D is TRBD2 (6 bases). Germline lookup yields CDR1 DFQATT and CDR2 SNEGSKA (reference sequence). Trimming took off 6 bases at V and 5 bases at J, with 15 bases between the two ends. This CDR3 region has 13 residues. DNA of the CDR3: TGCAGTGCCCAGGTCCCGCGGGGAGATACGCAGTATTTT. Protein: CSAQVPRGDTQYF.

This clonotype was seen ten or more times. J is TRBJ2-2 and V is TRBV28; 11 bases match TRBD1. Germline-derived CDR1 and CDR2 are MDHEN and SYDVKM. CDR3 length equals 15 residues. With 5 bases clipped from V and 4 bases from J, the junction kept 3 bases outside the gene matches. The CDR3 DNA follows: TGTGCCAGCAGTCCGGGGACAGGGGGCACCGGGGAGCTGTTTTTT. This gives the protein CASSPGTGGTGELFF.

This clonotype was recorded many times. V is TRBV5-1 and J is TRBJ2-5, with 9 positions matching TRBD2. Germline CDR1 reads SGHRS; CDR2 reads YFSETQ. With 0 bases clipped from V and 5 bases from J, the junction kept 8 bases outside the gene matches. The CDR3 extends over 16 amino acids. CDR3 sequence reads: CASSLAPRGGLETQYF. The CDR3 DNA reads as TGCGCCAGCAGCTTGGCCCCGCGGGGGGGCCTCGAGACCCAGTACTTC.

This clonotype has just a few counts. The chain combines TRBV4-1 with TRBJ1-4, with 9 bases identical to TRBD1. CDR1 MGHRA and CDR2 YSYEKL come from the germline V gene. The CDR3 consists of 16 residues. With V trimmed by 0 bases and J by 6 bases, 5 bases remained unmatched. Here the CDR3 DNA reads TGCGCCAGCAGCCAAGAGAGGGGACAGGGATATGAAAAACTGTTTTTT. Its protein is CASSQERGQGYEKLFF.

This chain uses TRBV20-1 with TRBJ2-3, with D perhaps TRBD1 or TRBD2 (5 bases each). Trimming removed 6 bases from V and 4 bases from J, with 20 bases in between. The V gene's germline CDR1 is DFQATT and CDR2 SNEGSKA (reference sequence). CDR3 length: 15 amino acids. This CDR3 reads CSANRGLFSADTQYF. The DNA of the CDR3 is TGCAGTGCCAATCGGGGCCTGTTTTCGGCAGATACGCAGTATTTT.

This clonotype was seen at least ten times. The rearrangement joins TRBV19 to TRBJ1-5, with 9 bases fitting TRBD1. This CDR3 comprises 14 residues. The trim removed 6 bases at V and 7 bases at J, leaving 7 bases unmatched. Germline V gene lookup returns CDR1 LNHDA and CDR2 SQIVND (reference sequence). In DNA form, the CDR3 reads TGTGCCAGTAGGGGGACAGGGTGGGAACAGCCCCAGCATTTT. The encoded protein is CASRGTGWEQPQHF.